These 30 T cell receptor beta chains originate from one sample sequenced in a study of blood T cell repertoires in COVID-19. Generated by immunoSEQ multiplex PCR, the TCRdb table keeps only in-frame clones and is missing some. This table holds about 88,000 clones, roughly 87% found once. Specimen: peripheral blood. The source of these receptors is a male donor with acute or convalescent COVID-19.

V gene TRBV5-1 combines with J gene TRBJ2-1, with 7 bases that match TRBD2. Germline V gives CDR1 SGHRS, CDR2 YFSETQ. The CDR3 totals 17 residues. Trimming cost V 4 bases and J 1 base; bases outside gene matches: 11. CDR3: CASSLHGGGDSYNEQFF. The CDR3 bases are TGCGCCAGCAGCCTTCATGGGGGAGGGGATTCCTACAATGAGCAGTTCTTC.

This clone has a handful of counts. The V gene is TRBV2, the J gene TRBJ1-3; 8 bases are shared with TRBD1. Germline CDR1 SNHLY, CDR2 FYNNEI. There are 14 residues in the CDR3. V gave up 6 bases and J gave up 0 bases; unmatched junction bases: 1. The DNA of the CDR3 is TGTGCCAGCAGGACAGGGGTCTCTGGAAACACCATATATTTT. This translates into CASRTGVSGNTIYF.

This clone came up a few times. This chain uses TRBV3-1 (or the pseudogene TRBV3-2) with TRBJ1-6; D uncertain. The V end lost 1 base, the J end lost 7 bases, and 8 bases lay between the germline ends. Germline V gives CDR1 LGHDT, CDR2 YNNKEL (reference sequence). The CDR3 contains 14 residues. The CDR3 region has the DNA TGTGCCAGCAGCCAAGGGGCTATGAATTCACCCCTCCACTTT. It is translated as CASSQGAMNSPLHF.

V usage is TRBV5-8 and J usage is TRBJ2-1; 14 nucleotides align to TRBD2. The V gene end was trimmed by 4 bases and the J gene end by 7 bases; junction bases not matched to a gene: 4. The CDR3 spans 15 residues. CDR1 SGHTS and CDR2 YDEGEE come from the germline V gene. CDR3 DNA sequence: TGTGCCAGCAGCACCGGACTAGCGGGGGGAAATGAGCAGTTCTTC. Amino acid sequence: CASSTGLAGGNEQFF.

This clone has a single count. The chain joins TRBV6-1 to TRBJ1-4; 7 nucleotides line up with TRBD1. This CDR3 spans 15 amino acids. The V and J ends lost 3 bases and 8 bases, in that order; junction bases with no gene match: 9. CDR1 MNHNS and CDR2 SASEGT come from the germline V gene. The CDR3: CASSDDRVGAEKLFF. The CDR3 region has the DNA TGTGCCAGCAGTGACGACAGGGTGGGGGCAGAAAAACTGTTTTTT.

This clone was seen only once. CDR3: CASSLEGARPYGYTF. CDR3 nucleotides: TGTGCCAGCTCACTTGAAGGGGCAAGGCCCTATGGCTACACCTTC. The chain links TRBV18 to TRBJ1-2, with a weak D call TRBD1 (5 bases). This CDR3 contains 15 residues. Trimming pared 4 bases from V and 4 bases from J, leaving 16 bases between. Germline V CDR1 and CDR2: KGHSH, LQKENI.

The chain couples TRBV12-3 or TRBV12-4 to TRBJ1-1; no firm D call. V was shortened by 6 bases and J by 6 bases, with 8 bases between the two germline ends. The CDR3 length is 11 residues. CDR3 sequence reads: CASRETSEAFF. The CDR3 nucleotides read TGTGCCAGCAGGGAGACTTCTGAAGCTTTCTTT.

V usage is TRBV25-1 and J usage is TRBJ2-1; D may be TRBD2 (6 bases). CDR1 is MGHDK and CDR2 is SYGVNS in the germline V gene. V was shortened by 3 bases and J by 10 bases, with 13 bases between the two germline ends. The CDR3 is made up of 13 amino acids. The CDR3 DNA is TGTGCCAGCAGTGATGGAGGGGTGGTGGAGCAGTTCTTC. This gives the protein CASSDGGVVEQFF.

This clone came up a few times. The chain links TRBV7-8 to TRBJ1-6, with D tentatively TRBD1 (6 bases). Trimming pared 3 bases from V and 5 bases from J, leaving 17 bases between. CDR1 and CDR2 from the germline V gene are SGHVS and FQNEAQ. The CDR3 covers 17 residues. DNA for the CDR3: TGTGCCAGCAGCTTCCGAGGGGGTGCGAGAAATAATTCACCCCTCCACTTT. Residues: CASSFRGGARNNSPLHF.

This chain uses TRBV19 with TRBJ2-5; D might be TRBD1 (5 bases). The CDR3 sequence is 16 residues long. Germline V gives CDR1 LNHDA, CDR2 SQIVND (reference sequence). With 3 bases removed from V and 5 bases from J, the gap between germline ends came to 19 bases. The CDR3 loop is CASSMVAGKTGETQYF. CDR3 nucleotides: TGTGCCAGTAGTATGGTGGCAGGGAAAACCGGGGAGACCCAGTACTTC.

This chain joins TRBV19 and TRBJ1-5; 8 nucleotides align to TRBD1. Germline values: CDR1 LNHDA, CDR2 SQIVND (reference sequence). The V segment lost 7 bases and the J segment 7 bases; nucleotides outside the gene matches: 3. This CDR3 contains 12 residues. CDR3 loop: CASTGGLQPQHF. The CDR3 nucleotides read TGTGCCAGTACAGGGGGCTTACAGCCCCAGCATTTT.

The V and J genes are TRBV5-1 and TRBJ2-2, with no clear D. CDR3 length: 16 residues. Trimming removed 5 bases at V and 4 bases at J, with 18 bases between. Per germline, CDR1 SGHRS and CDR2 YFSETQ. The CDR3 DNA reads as TGCGCCAGCAGTCCTCGACCTGGCGGATCCACCGGGGAGCTGTTTTTT. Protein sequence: CASSPRPGGSTGELFF.

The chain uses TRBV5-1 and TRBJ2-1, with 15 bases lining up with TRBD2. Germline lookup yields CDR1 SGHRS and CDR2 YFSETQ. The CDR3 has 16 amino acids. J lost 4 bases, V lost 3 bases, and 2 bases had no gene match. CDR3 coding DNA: TGCGCCAGCAGCTCCGGACTAGCGGGGGGGTACAATGAGCAGTTCTTC. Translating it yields CASSSGLAGGYNEQFF. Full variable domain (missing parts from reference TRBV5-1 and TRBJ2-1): KAGVTQTPRYLIKTRGQQVTLSCSPISGHRSVSWYQQTPGQGLQFLFEYFSETQRNKGNFPGRFSGRQFSNSRSEMNVSTLELGDSALYLCASSSGLAGGYNEQFFGPGTRLTVL.

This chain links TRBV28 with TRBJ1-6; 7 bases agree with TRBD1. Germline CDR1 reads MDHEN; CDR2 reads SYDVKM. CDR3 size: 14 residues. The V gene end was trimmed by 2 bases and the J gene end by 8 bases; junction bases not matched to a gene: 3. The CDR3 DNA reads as TGTGCCAGCAGTTTAAGGGACAGTGATTCACCCCTCCACTTT. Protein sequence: CASSLRDSDSPLHF.

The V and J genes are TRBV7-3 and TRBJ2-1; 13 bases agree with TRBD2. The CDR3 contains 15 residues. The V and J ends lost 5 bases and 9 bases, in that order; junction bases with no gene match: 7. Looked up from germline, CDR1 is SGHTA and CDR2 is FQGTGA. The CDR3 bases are TGTGCCAGCAGCCCGGGACTAGCGGGGTTGAGTGAGCAGTTCTTC. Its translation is CASSPGLAGLSEQFF.

CDR3 sequence: CASMSNEKLFF. In DNA, the CDR3 is TGTGCCAGCATGAGCAATGAAAAACTGTTTTTT. The rearrangement joins TRBV6-6 to TRBJ1-4; D is undetermined. The germline V gene has CDR1 MNHNY and CDR2 SVGAGI (reference sequence). The CDR3 covers 11 residues. Between the trimmed V and J ends, which lost 7 bases and 5 bases, there was a span of 5 bases.

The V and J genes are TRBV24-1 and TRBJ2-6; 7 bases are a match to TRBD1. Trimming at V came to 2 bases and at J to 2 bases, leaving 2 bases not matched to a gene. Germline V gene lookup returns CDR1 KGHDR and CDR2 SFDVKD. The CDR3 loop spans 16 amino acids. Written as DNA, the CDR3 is TGTGCCACCAGTGATTCTGACAGGGCTGGGGCCAACGTCCTGACTTTC. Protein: CATSDSDRAGANVLTF.

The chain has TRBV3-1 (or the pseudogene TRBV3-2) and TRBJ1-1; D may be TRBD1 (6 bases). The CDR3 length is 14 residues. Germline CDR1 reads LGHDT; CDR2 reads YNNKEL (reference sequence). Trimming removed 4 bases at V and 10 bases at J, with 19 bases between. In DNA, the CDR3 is TGTGCCAGCAGCCTTCAAGGGGGGGGCAGGGGAGCTTTCTTT. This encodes CASSLQGGGRGAFF.

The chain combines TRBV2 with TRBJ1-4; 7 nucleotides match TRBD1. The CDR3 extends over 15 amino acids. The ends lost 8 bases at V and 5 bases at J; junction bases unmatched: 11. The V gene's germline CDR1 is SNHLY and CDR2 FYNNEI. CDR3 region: CASGILGTANEKLFF. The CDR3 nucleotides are TGTGCCAGCGGGATTTTGGGGACAGCGAATGAAAAACTGTTTTTT.

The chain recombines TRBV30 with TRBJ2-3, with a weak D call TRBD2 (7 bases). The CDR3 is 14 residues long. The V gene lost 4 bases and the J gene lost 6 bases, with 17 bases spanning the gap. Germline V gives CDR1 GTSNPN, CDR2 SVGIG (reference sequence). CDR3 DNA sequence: TGTGCCTGGACCAAAGGGGGGGGCAGGGATACGCAGTATTTT. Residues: CAWTKGGGRDTQYF. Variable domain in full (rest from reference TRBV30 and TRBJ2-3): SQTIHQWPATLVQPVGSPLSLECTVEGTSNPNLYWYRQAAGRGLQLLFYSVGIGQISSEVPQNLSASRPQDRQFILSSKKLLLSDSGFYLCAWTKGGGRDTQYFGPGTRLTVL.

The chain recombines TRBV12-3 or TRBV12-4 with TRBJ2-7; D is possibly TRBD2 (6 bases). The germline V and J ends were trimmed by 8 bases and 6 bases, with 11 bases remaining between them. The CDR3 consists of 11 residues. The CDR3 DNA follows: TGTGCCAGCTCCGGGGGTTTCGAGCAGTACTTC. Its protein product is CASSGGFEQYF.

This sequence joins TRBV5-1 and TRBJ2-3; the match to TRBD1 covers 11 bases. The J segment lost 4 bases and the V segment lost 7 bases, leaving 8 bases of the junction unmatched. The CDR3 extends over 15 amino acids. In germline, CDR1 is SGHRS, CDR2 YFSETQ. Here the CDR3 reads CASGGQGAAADTQYF. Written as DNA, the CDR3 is TGCGCCAGCGGAGGACAGGGGGCGGCTGCAGATACGCAGTATTTT.

The CDR3 reads CASSLALGGGWDTIYF. Written as DNA, the CDR3 is TGTGCCAGCAGCTTAGCGTTAGGAGGGGGCTGGGACACCATATATTTT. The rearrangement links TRBV7-2 to TRBJ1-3; 7 nucleotides agree with TRBD1. The CDR3 length is 16 residues. The germline V gene encodes CDR1 SGHTA and CDR2 FQGNSA. Losses at the gene ends were 0 bases for V and 8 bases for J; bases not matched to a gene: 10.

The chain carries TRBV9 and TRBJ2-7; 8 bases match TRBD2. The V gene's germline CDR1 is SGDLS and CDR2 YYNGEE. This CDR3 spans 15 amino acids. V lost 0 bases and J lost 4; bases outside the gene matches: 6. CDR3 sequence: CASSVGGLDLYEQYF. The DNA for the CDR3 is TGTGCCAGCAGCGTAGGGGGACTAGACCTTTACGAGCAGTACTTC. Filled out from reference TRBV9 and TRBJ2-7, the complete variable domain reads DSGVTQTPKHLITATGQRVTLRCSPRSGDLSVYWYQQSLDQGLQFLIQYYNGEERAKGNILERFSAQQFPDLHSELNLSSLELGDSALYFCASSVGGLDLYEQYFGPGTRLTVT.

This CDR3 is CASSQVAGENYGYTF. For the CDR3, the DNA is TGTGCCAGCAGCCAAGTGGCAGGGGAGAACTATGGCTACACCTTC. The genes are TRBV4-2 and TRBJ1-2, with a tentative D call TRBD1 (6 bases). The CDR3 is 15 amino acids. Germline values: CDR1 LGHNA, CDR2 YNFKEQ. Trimming removed 1 base from V and 2 bases from J, with 11 bases in between.

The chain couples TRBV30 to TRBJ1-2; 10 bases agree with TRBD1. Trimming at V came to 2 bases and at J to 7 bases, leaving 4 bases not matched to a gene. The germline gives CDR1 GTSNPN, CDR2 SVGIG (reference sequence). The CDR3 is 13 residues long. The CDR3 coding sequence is TGTGCCTGGAGTCGACAGGGGGCGAGTGGCTACACCTTC. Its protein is CAWSRQGASGYTF.

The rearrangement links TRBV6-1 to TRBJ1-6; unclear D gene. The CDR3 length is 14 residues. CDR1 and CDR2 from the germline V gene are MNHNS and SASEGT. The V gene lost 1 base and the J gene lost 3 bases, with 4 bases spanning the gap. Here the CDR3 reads CASSEDNYNSPLHF. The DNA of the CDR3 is TGTGCCAGCAGTGAAGACAACTATAATTCACCCCTCCACTTT.

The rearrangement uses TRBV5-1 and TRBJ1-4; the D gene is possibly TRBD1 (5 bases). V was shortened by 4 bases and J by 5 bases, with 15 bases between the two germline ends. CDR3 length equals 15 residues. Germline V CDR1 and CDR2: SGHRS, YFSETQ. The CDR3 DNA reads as TGCGCCAGCAGCCCCCGGCAGGGTGGAAATGAAAAACTGTTTTTT. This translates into CASSPRQGGNEKLFF.

CDR3: CATSRDGQPTNEKLFF. The DNA for the CDR3 is TGTGCCACCAGCAGAGACGGACAACCAACTAATGAAAAACTGTTTTTT. The V call is TRBV15, the J call TRBJ1-4, with TRBD1 as a possible D gene (5 bases). CDR3 length: 16 amino acids. Deletions cut 0 bases from V and 0 bases from J, with 8 bases between. The V gene's germline CDR1 is LNHNV and CDR2 YYDKDF (reference sequence).

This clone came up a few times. The CDR3 here is CSGSTGESGYTF. DNA of the CDR3: TGCAGCGGTTCGACAGGGGAGAGTGGCTACACCTTC. The chain couples TRBV29-1 to TRBJ1-2; 8 positions agree with TRBD1. The CDR3 is 12 residues long. V lost 7 bases, J lost 7 bases, and 8 bases stayed unmatched. Germline V CDR1 and CDR2: SQVTM, ANQGSEA.